The 32 T cell receptor beta chains below come from one sample, sequenced in a study of T cells in narcolepsy. Only in-frame clones appear in the TCRdb table, and some are missing; sequencing was by immunoSEQ multiplex PCR. The data hold roughly 27,000 clones, with around 84% observed a single time. Input material: memory (CD45RA-) CD4+ T cells from blood. Source of these receptors: a human donor in good health.

The count of this clone is one. V usage is TRBV27 and J usage is TRBJ2-7; 8 bases match TRBD1. The V segment lost 6 bases and the J segment 2 bases; nucleotides outside the gene matches: 6. Germline-derived CDR1 and CDR2 are MNHEY and SMNVEV (reference sequence). There are 14 residues in the CDR3. CDR3 residues: CASRGTGLPYEQYF. Here the CDR3 DNA reads TGTGCCAGCAGGGGGACAGGCCTCCCCTACGAGCAGTACTTC.

This clone occurred a few times. The chain couples TRBV6-5 to TRBJ1-1; D is possibly TRBD1 (5 bases). Per the germline V gene, CDR1 is MNHEY and CDR2 is SVGAGI. The CDR3 is 12 residues long. Between the trimmed V and J ends, which lost 6 bases and 7 bases, there was a span of 12 bases. DNA of the CDR3: TGTGCCAGCAGACTCAGGGACGGTGAAGCTTTCTTT. Translated: CASRLRDGEAFF.

J is TRBJ1-5 and V is TRBV7-9; D is unresolved. This CDR3 is built from 14 residues. V was pared by 6 bases and J by 6 bases, with 15 bases between. Per germline, CDR1 SEHNR and CDR2 FQNEAQ (reference sequence). The DNA of the CDR3 is TGTGCCAGCAGTAAAGACACGGCCGGTCAGCCCCAGCATTTT. It encodes CASSKDTAGQPQHF.

The rearrangement joins TRBV7-8 to TRBJ1-2; possibly TRBD1 for D (5 bases). Germline CDR1 reads SGHVS; CDR2 reads FQNEAQ. The germline V and J ends were trimmed by 4 bases and 5 bases, with 17 bases remaining between them. CDR3 length: 15 amino acids. The CDR3 region has the DNA TGTGCCAGCAGCTATCGACCACAGGACACATATGGCTACACCTTC. It yields the protein CASSYRPQDTYGYTF.

The rearrangement joins TRBV5-1 to TRBJ1-2, with a possible D match to TRBD1 (6 bases). The germline V and J ends were trimmed by 5 bases and 11 bases, with 22 bases remaining between them. The CDR3 spans 14 residues. Germline assignment: CDR1 SGHRS and CDR2 YFSETQ. The CDR3 DNA reads as TGCGCCAGCAGTCCGGGGGCCAGGCTGATTGGGTACACCTTC. Translation gives CASSPGARLIGYTF.

DNA for the CDR3: TGCAGTGCTGGGATTTCTGGCGAGCAGTACTTC. Amino acids: CSAGISGEQYF. V gene TRBV20-1 combines with J gene TRBJ2-7, with no clear D. The CDR3 has 11 amino acids. V lost 5 bases to trimming and J lost 6 bases, with 11 bases between them. CDR1 and CDR2 (germline): DFQATT, SNEGSKA (reference sequence).

This clone was picked up a small number of times. V and J are TRBV7-4 and TRBJ2-7, with 10 bases lining up with TRBD1. The CDR3 runs 15 residues. Per germline, CDR1 SGHVT and CDR2 SQSDAQ. The trim removed 6 bases at V and 2 bases at J, leaving 7 bases unmatched. In DNA form, the CDR3 reads TGTGCCAGCAGTCCGAAGGACAGGGGGACCTACGAGCAGTACTTC. It yields the protein CASSPKDRGTYEQYF.

The chain combines TRBV6-5 with TRBJ1-3; the D is unclear. The V and J ends lost 0 bases and 4 bases respectively, with 10 bases between them. This CDR3 spans 15 amino acids. The germline V gene has CDR1 MNHEY and CDR2 SVGAGI. DNA for the CDR3: TGTGCCAGCAGTTACTCGACCGGGTTCGGAAACACCATATATTTT. Translated, it gives CASSYSTGFGNTIYF.

Comments on this clone: The junction does not match germline at one end; this may be a read error. The chain has TRBV30 and TRBJ2-1; TRBD2 matches at 7 bases. The length of the CDR3 is 14 residues. The germline V gene has CDR1 GTSNPN and CDR2 SVGIG (reference sequence). The CDR3 loop is CAWRPSGEDNEQLF. The CDR3 nucleotides read TGTGCCTGGAGACCAAGCGGGGAGGACAATGAGCAGCTCTTC.

J is TRBJ2-3 and V is TRBV28; D uncertain. The V end lost 7 bases, the J end lost 7 bases, and 15 bases lay between the germline ends. Germline assignment: CDR1 MDHEN and CDR2 SYDVKM. CDR3 length equals 13 residues. The CDR3 loop reads CASKVDIANTQYF. In DNA, the CDR3 is TGTGCCAGCAAAGTGGATATCGCGAATACGCAGTATTTT.

The chain carries TRBV6-5 and TRBJ1-2; D is undetermined. The germline gives CDR1 MNHEY, CDR2 SVGAGI. Trimming cost V 10 bases and J 2 bases, with 20 bases left between them. CDR3 size: 15 residues. CDR3 nucleotide sequence: TGTGCCACAAACACGGCTCCAGGAGGAAACTATGGCTACACCTTC. Residues: CATNTAPGGNYGYTF.

The rearrangement joins TRBV28 to TRBJ1-2; no clear D. Germline-derived CDR1 and CDR2 are MDHEN and SYDVKM. This CDR3 region has 13 residues. The germline V and J ends were trimmed by 6 bases and 0 bases, with 8 bases remaining between them. CDR3 DNA sequence: TGTGCCAGCAGCAGAGAGACTAACTATGGCTACACCTTC. As protein: CASSRETNYGYTF.

The chain combines TRBV30 with TRBJ2-3; D gene ambiguous. V was shortened by 2 bases and J by 0 bases, with 15 bases between the two germline ends. Germline V CDR1 and CDR2: GTSNPN, SVGIG (reference sequence). The CDR3 sequence is 16 residues long. CDR3 in amino acids: CAWSRFTGGSTDTQYF. Written as DNA, the CDR3 is TGTGCCTGGAGTCGGTTTACGGGCGGAAGCACAGATACGCAGTATTTT.

The DNA of the CDR3 is TGCGCCAGCAGCCAGTACCCCAGGGGTGGGACTGAAGCTTTCTTT. Amino acids: CASSQYPRGGTEAFF. This chain joins TRBV4-3 and TRBJ1-1; TRBD1 is a possible D gene (6 bases). The V gene's germline CDR1 is LGHNA and CDR2 YSLEER. The germline V and J ends were trimmed by 3 bases and 5 bases, with 16 bases remaining between them. The CDR3 totals 15 residues.

The J gene is TRBJ1-4, the V gene TRBV5-6; TRBD1 might be the D (5 bases). The germline V gene has CDR1 SGHDT and CDR2 YYEEEE. The CDR3 length is 14 residues. V lost 4 bases and J 0 bases, leaving 7 bases between the germline ends. CDR3 DNA sequence: TGTGCCAGCAGCGTGGGGGCAACTAATGAAAAACTGTTTTTT. Translated: CASSVGATNEKLFF.

The chain uses TRBV7-3 and TRBJ1-6; 7 bases align to TRBD1. Germline-derived CDR1 and CDR2 are SGHTA and FQGTGA. V lost 0 bases to trimming and J lost 7 bases; unmatched junction nucleotides: 3. The CDR3 totals 15 residues. The CDR3 spells CASSLTARGNSPLHF. Written as DNA, the CDR3 is TGTGCCAGCAGCTTAACGGCCAGGGGGAATTCACCCCTCCACTTT.

V and J are TRBV19 and TRBJ1-3, with D tentatively TRBD1 (5 bases). The CDR3 sequence is 13 residues long. CDR1 is LNHDA and CDR2 is SQIVND in the germline V gene (reference sequence). Between the trimmed V and J ends, which lost 7 bases and 6 bases, there was a span of 13 bases. The CDR3 loop reads CASTPRGKNTIYF. The DNA of the CDR3 is TGTGCCAGTACCCCGAGGGGTAAAAACACCATATATTTT.

This clone has only one observation. The chain couples TRBV6-5 to TRBJ2-7; D is possibly TRBD1 (6 bases). This CDR3 has 15 residues. V was clipped by 6 bases and J by 3 bases, with 18 bases between them. Germline values: CDR1 MNHEY, CDR2 SVGAGI. The CDR3 is CASSFSRRQDYEQYF. The CDR3 DNA reads as TGTGCCAGCAGCTTCAGCAGAAGACAGGACTACGAGCAGTACTTC.

The chain links TRBV21-1 to TRBJ2-7; TRBD2 is the table's D call, not checked against the DNA. TRBV21-1 is a pseudogene locus. The CDR3 spans 14 residues. The CDR3 DNA is TGTGCCAGCAGCAAAATCGGCGGGTCCTACGAGCAGTACTTC. It is translated as CASSKIGGSYEQYF.

The V and J genes are TRBV19 and TRBJ1-1; weak D call: TRBD1 (5 bases). Deletions cut 6 bases from V and 9 bases from J, with 20 bases between. The CDR3 length is 14 residues. CDR1 and CDR2 from the germline V gene are LNHDA and SQIVND (reference sequence). The CDR3 reads CASRADTRSGQAFF. The CDR3, as DNA: TGTGCCAGTAGGGCGGACACCCGATCAGGGCAAGCTTTCTTT. The full variable domain, rest sourced from reference TRBV19 and TRBJ1-1, is DGGITQSPKYLFRKEGQNVTLSCEQNLNHDAMYWYRQDPGQGLRLIYYSQIVNDFQKGDIAEGYSVSREKKESFPLTVTSAQKNPTAFYLCASRADTRSGQAFFGQGTRLTVV.

The chain has TRBV6-1 and TRBJ2-1; a possible D gene is TRBD1 (5 bases). The CDR3 extends over 12 amino acids. CDR1 and CDR2 from the germline V gene are MNHNS and SASEGT. The V and J ends lost 4 bases and 6 bases respectively, with 7 bases between them. In DNA, the CDR3 is TGTGCCAGCAGTGTGCAGGGCAATGAGCAGTTCTTC. This codes for CASSVQGNEQFF.

The J gene is TRBJ2-6, the V gene TRBV18; unclear D gene. The CDR3 spans 16 residues. Germline assignment: CDR1 KGHSH and CDR2 LQKENI. V was clipped by 3 bases and J by 1 base, with 10 bases between them. The CDR3 bases are TGTGCCAGCTCACCTACTTGGGGTTCTGGGGCCAACGTCCTGACTTTC. Translated, it gives CASSPTWGSGANVLTF.

The chain carries TRBV28 and TRBJ2-1, with 11 bases that match TRBD2. CDR1 and CDR2 (germline): MDHEN, SYDVKM. The J segment lost 4 bases and the V segment lost 5 bases, leaving 10 bases of the junction unmatched. The CDR3 is 17 residues long. This CDR3 reads CASSPIRLAGNYNEQFF. CDR3 nucleotides: TGTGCCAGCAGTCCTATTCGACTAGCGGGGAATTACAATGAGCAGTTCTTC.

The J gene is TRBJ2-5, the V gene TRBV27, with 9 bases aligning to TRBD1. V lost 4 bases, J lost 7 bases, and 13 bases stayed unmatched. CDR1 and CDR2 (germline): MNHEY, SMNVEV (reference sequence). The CDR3 extends over 16 amino acids. For the CDR3, the DNA is TGTGCCAGCAGTTCAGGCGGGACAGGGTTTCGCGGGACCCAGTACTTC. Its translation: CASSSGGTGFRGTQYF.

The CDR3 DNA is TGTGCCAGCAGTTACAGGGGATCACCCCTCCACTTT. Its translation is CASSYRGSPLHF. The chain is built from TRBV6-5 and TRBJ1-6; possibly TRBD1 for D (5 bases). From germline, CDR1 is MNHEY and CDR2 SVGAGI. The CDR3 sequence is 12 residues long. V lost 2 bases and J 10 bases, leaving 6 bases between the germline ends.

This clone was detected once. The gene calls are TRBV9 and TRBJ2-1; D may be TRBD1 (6 bases). The CDR3 is made up of 14 amino acids. Per the germline V gene, CDR1 is SGDLS and CDR2 is YYNGEE. Trimming stripped 2 bases from V and 7 bases from J, with 13 bases between. The CDR3 is CASSVRNQGNEQFF. The CDR3 DNA follows: TGTGCCAGCAGCGTGAGGAATCAGGGGAATGAGCAGTTCTTC. Complete variable domain (other parts from reference TRBV9 and TRBJ2-1): DSGVTQTPKHLITATGQRVTLRCSPRSGDLSVYWYQQSLDQGLQFLIQYYNGEERAKGNILERFSAQQFPDLHSELNLSSLELGDSALYFCASSVRNQGNEQFFGPGTRLTVL.

CDR3 bases: TGTGCCAGCAGCCACAGGGTGGGCCAAGAGACCCAGTACTTC. This translates into CASSHRVGQETQYF. This chain joins TRBV5-6 and TRBJ2-5; D perhaps matches TRBD1 (6 bases). This CDR3 region has 14 residues. Germline values: CDR1 SGHDT, CDR2 YYEEEE. V was trimmed by 4 bases and J by 1 base, leaving 11 bases between them.

V is TRBV5-1 and J is TRBJ1-6; TRBD1 aligns across 7 bases. Germline trimming cut 5 bases from V and 4 bases from J; bases unmatched to any gene: 6. The CDR3 contains 15 residues. Germline V lookup: CDR1 SGHRS, CDR2 YFSETQ. DNA of the CDR3: TGCGCCAGCAGTCGGGCAGGGGGATATAATTCACCCCTCCACTTT. It encodes CASSRAGGYNSPLHF.

The rearrangement links TRBV28 to TRBJ1-5, with 9 bases fitting TRBD1. This CDR3 spans 15 amino acids. Germline V CDR1 and CDR2: MDHEN, SYDVKM. The trim removed 3 bases at V and 5 bases at J, leaving 5 bases unmatched. This CDR3 is CASSLVQGADQPQHF. The CDR3 DNA follows: TGTGCCAGCAGTTTGGTACAGGGGGCAGATCAGCCCCAGCATTTT. The variable domain in full, with the rest retrieved from reference TRBV28 and TRBJ1-5, is DVKVTQSSRYLVKRTGEKVFLECVQDMDHENMFWYRQDPGLGLRLIYFSYDVKMKEKGDIPEGYSVSREKKERFSLILESASTNQTSMYLCASSLVQGADQPQHFGDGTRLSIL.

The chain carries TRBV15 and TRBJ2-2, with no clear D. The germline CDR1 and CDR2 sequences are LNHNV and YYDKDF (reference sequence). Trimming cost V 0 bases and J 9 bases, with 5 bases left between them. The CDR3 totals 12 residues. The CDR3 region has the DNA TGTGCCACCAGCAGAGATTATAGGGAGCTGTTTTTT. Protein sequence: CATSRDYRELFF.

V gene TRBV30 combines with J gene TRBJ2-3; tentative D call: TRBD1 (6 bases). This CDR3 is built from 16 residues. Germline values: CDR1 GTSNPN, CDR2 SVGIG (reference sequence). The V and J ends lost 2 bases and 2 bases respectively, with 17 bases between them. The CDR3 DNA is TGTGCCTGGAGTCCTTTTGCCCGGGACACCACAGATACGCAGTATTTT. Its protein is CAWSPFARDTTDTQYF.

In its sample, this clone was seen once. CDR3 sequence (DNA): TGTGCTAGTGGGCCATCGACAGGGATTAGCCTAAGCGGCAGCAATGAGCAGTTCTTC. Its translation is CASGPSTGISLSGSNEQFF. The V gene is TRBV12-5, the J gene TRBJ2-1; the match to TRBD1 covers 7 bases. Trimming took 6 bases from V and 6 from J; bases not matched to a gene: 23. The CDR3 covers 19 residues. Germline V gives CDR1 LGHNT, CDR2 FRNRAP.